These 20 T cell receptor beta chains share one sample of origin, sequenced in a study of beta chain features in type 1 diabetes (dated by TCRdb to 2016 to 2019). On the study overall, not on this receptor specifically: In all four CD4+ subsets, TCRB CDR3 length was moderately but significantly shorter in type 1 diabetes patients.

The library was built by means of the immunoSEQ multiplex PCR assay. The entire isolated RNA was reverse transcribed using the High Capacity cDNA Reverse Transcription Kit, and thus expressed TCRB transcripts were sequenced. Drawn from immuneACCESS, this table holds only the in-frame rearrangements with V and J called that TCRdb kept. Clones are partly lost; checked studies trace under half to an unresolved V gene and leave the rest unexplained. A total of 280,000 or so clones appear in this sample, over 14% of them only once. In total, the top ten clones hold 0.015% to 0.017% of the sample. The antigens for these receptors are not known. Sequencing was performed on naive CD4+ T cells from blood. The sample's cell subset or site label, decoded: true naive CD4+ T cells. These receptors came from a man aged 18 to 29 with type 1 diabetes.

The chain has TRBV7-2 and TRBJ2-1; perhaps TRBD2 as D (5 bases). The V end lost 4 bases, the J end lost 7 bases, and 14 bases lay between the germline ends. There are 14 residues in the CDR3. Germline CDR1 SGHTA, CDR2 FQGNSA. CDR3 nucleotides: TGTGCCAGCAGCTCAGTTAACTCGGGGAATGAGCAGTTCTTC. As protein: CASSSVNSGNEQFF.

In its sample, this clone was seen a few times. V gene TRBV5-6 combines with J gene TRBJ2-5; 9 bases line up with TRBD1. V was pared by 4 bases and J by 3 bases, with 7 bases of the junction left unmatched. The CDR3 is 15 amino acids. Germline CDR1 and CDR2: SGHDT and YYEEEE. CDR3 sequence reads: CASSGRGTGKETQYF. The CDR3 nucleotides are TGTGCCAGCAGCGGAAGAGGGACAGGGAAAGAGACCCAGTACTTC.

The table lists this clone with a few counts. The chain employs TRBV12-2 and TRBJ1-2; the tabulated D call, TRBD1, remains unverified against the DNA. TRBV12-2 is a pseudogene. The CDR3 runs 16 residues. CDR3 DNA: TGTGCAAGTCGCATCATCGGGACAGGCATCGGCTATGGCTACACCTTC. Amino acids: CASRIIGTGIGYGYTF.

The V and J genes are TRBV2 and TRBJ2-5, with 7 positions matching TRBD1. The CDR3 totals 13 residues. CDR1 is SNHLY, CDR2 FYNNEI, per germline. With V trimmed by 5 bases and J by 4 bases, 4 bases remained unmatched. CDR3 sequence (DNA): TGTGCCAGCAGTTTATACAGGGGAGAGACCCAGTACTTC. Amino acids: CASSLYRGETQYF. Looking up the rest from reference TRBV2 and TRBJ2-5 gives the full variable domain: EPEVTQTPSHQVTQMGQEVILRCVPISNHLYFYWYRQILGQKVEFLVSFYNNEISEKSEIFDDQFSVERPDGSNFTLKIRSTKLEDSAMYFCASSLYRGETQYFGPGTRLLVL.

V and J are TRBV11-3 and TRBJ2-3, with 8 bases fitting TRBD2. CDR3 length: 16 amino acids. V lost 5 bases, J lost 2 bases, and 9 bases stayed unmatched. Germline V gives CDR1 SGHNT, CDR2 YENEEA. The CDR3 DNA is TGTGCCAGCAGCCCCGGGGTAGCGGGGAACACAGATACGCAGTATTTT. Its protein product is CASSPGVAGNTDTQYF.

This clone has more than one count but fewer than ten. This chain joins TRBV5-6 and TRBJ1-1, with D perhaps matching TRBD1 (5 bases). The germline V gene has CDR1 SGHDT and CDR2 YYEEEE. V was pared by 0 bases and J by 0 bases, with 9 bases between. The CDR3 is 15 amino acids. CDR3 residues: CASSLVRVMNTEAFF. CDR3 sequence (DNA): TGTGCCAGCAGCTTGGTCAGGGTCATGAACACTGAAGCTTTCTTT.

This clone was picked up a small number of times. This chain uses TRBV6-5 with TRBJ2-3; D is unclear. Deletions cut 2 bases from V and 0 bases from J, with 9 bases between. This CDR3 spans 15 amino acids. The germline V gene encodes CDR1 MNHEY and CDR2 SVGAGI. CDR3 sequence: CASSYGRGSTDTQYF. Written as DNA, the CDR3 is TGTGCCAGCAGTTACGGTCGAGGAAGCACAGATACGCAGTATTTT.

This clone showed up just a few times. The chain joins TRBV28 to TRBJ2-3; the D gene is possibly TRBD1 (5 bases). Germline CDR1 is MDHEN and CDR2 is SYDVKM. The V end lost 3 bases, the J end lost 6 bases, and 13 bases lay between the germline ends. CDR3 length equals 14 residues. CDR3 in DNA: TGTGCCAGCAGTTTGCAGGGTAGCCCCGATACGCAGTATTTT. It is translated as CASSLQGSPDTQYF.

V and J are TRBV9 and TRBJ1-2, with TRBD1 as a possible D gene (6 bases). The length of the CDR3 is 17 residues. Trimming took 0 bases from V and 3 from J, leaving 18 bases between them. Germline CDR1 SGDLS, CDR2 YYNGEE. The CDR3 coding sequence is TGTGCCAGCAGCGTAGCGCACAGGGAGGGCCCCGACTATGGCTACACCTTC. This translates into CASSVAHREGPDYGYTF.

The chain links TRBV19 to TRBJ2-7, with TRBD2 as a possible D gene (6 bases). The CDR3 covers 15 residues. In germline, CDR1 is LNHDA, CDR2 SQIVND (reference sequence). Trimming shortened V by 5 bases and J by 4 bases, and 18 bases separated the two germline ends. CDR3 bases: TGTGCCAGTAGTGCCGCCGGGGCCGGGAGTTACGAGCAGTACTTC. Its protein product is CASSAAGAGSYEQYF.

The chain is built from TRBV28 and TRBJ1-2; D may be TRBD1 (6 bases). Germline CDR1 and CDR2: MDHEN and SYDVKM. The CDR3 runs to 12 residues. Deletions cut 6 bases from V and 8 bases from J, with 13 bases between. The CDR3 loop reads CASRQQGRGYTF. CDR3 nucleotides: TGTGCCAGCAGGCAACAGGGTAGGGGCTACACCTTC.

The J gene is TRBJ1-2, the V gene TRBV7-2, with 9 bases fitting TRBD1. The CDR3 consists of 14 residues. Germline V lookup: CDR1 SGHTA, CDR2 FQGNSA. V lost 4 bases, J lost 7 bases, and 7 bases stayed unmatched. The CDR3 loop is CASSSTTGGLGYTF. As DNA, the CDR3 is TGTGCCAGCAGCTCGACGACAGGGGGGCTTGGCTACACCTTC.

The chain has TRBV5-1 and TRBJ2-5; tentative D call: TRBD2 (5 bases). Trimming removed 1 base from V and 3 bases from J, with 7 bases in between. The V gene's germline CDR1 is SGHRS and CDR2 YFSETQ. The CDR3 consists of 13 residues. The CDR3 loop reads CASSLLAEETQYF. The CDR3, as DNA: TGCGCCAGCAGCTTGCTAGCAGAAGAGACCCAGTACTTC. Variable domain in full (rest from reference TRBV5-1 and TRBJ2-5): KAGVTQTPRYLIKTRGQQVTLSCSPISGHRSVSWYQQTPGQGLQFLFEYFSETQRNKGNFPGRFSGRQFSNSRSEMNVSTLELGDSALYLCASSLLAEETQYFGPGTRLLVL.

Comments on this clone: Other DNA sequences in this specimen translate into the identical CDR3. The chain has TRBV7-2 and TRBJ2-3; D unclear. In germline, CDR1 is SGHTA, CDR2 FQGNSA. Between the trimmed V and J ends, which lost 1 base and 6 bases, there was a span of 14 bases. This CDR3 comprises 15 residues. The CDR3 nucleotides are TGTGCCAGCAGCTTAGGAGGCGTGTCAGCGGATACGCAGTATTTT. Encoded protein: CASSLGGVSADTQYF.

The chain uses TRBV6-6 and TRBJ1-1, with 9 bases identical to TRBD1. This CDR3 is 15 amino acids long. Germline CDR1 reads MNHNY; CDR2 reads SVGAGI (reference sequence). V trimming: 0 bases; J trimming: 10 bases; junction bases outside the gene matches: 9. The CDR3 region is CASSYSSGTGKRAFF. In DNA form, the CDR3 reads TGTGCCAGCAGTTACTCTTCAGGGACAGGGAAGCGAGCTTTCTTT.

J is TRBJ1-5 and V is TRBV18; 7 nucleotides line up with TRBD1. CDR1 and CDR2 (germline): KGHSH, LQKENI. Trimming at V came to 3 bases and at J to 6 bases, leaving 11 bases not matched to a gene. The CDR3 runs to 16 residues. CDR3 nucleotides: TGTGCCAGCTCACCGGGGGAACAGGGGATTGGTCAGCCCCAGCATTTT. It translates to CASSPGEQGIGQPQHF.

The chain links TRBV4-3 to TRBJ2-5; D may be TRBD1 (6 bases). The CDR3 is made up of 16 amino acids. The germline V gene has CDR1 LGHNA and CDR2 YSLEER. The germline V and J ends were trimmed by 1 base and 5 bases, with 17 bases remaining between them. Here the CDR3 DNA reads TGCGCCAGCAGCCAAGGTCCCTCAGGGGTTGGCGAGACCCAGTACTTC. Amino acid sequence: CASSQGPSGVGETQYF.

The chain carries TRBV28 and TRBJ2-7; 10 bases map to TRBD1. CDR3 size: 15 residues. J lost 7 bases, V lost 4 bases, and 10 bases had no gene match. Germline V gene lookup returns CDR1 MDHEN and CDR2 SYDVKM. CDR3 protein: CASSSPGTGEEEQYF. The DNA for the CDR3 is TGTGCCAGCAGTTCTCCCGGGACAGGGGAGGAGGAGCAGTACTTC.

This clone has just a few counts. J is TRBJ2-7 and V is TRBV7-2, with TRBD2 identical over 13 bases. The CDR3 contains 14 residues. In germline, CDR1 is SGHTA, CDR2 FQGNSA. Losses at the gene ends were 4 bases for V and 3 bases for J; bases not matched to a gene: 0. Here the CDR3 DNA reads TGTGCCAGCAGCTGGACTAGCGGGAGCTACGAGCAGTACTTC. It codes for CASSWTSGSYEQYF.

This clone was seen only a few times. This chain uses TRBV7-6 with TRBJ2-7; D is undetermined. Trimming removed 1 base at V and 7 bases at J, with 5 bases between. The CDR3 is 11 amino acids. Per germline, CDR1 SGHVS and CDR2 FNYEAQ. The DNA for the CDR3 is TGTGCCAGCAGCTTAGACGGGGAGCAGTACTTC. As protein: CASSLDGEQYF.